This T cell receptor beta chain was captured in a study of blood T cell repertoires in COVID-19. With 4 bases clipped from V and 5 bases from J, the junction kept 5 bases outside the gene matches. This CDR3 region has 13 residues. Per germline, CDR1 SGDLS and CDR2 YYNGEE. Sequencing was performed with immunoSEQ multiplex PCR; in TCRdb, only in-frame clones are kept and a portion is missing. The table shows over 75,000 clones, with more than 85% occurring only once. Specimen: peripheral blood. The rearrangement uses TRBV9 and TRBJ2-7; 8 bases match TRBD1. This sequence originates from a human donor with active COVID-19. The donor label of this sample is uncertain. DNA of the CDR3: TGTGCCAGCAGCCCCGACAGGGGCGACGAGCAGTACTTC. Translation gives CASSPDRGDEQYF. Using reference TRBV9 and TRBJ2-7 for the parts outside the CDR3, the full variable domain is DSGVTQTPKHLITATGQRVTLRCSPRSGDLSVYWYQQSLDQGLQFLIQYYNGEERAKGNILERFSAQQFPDLHSELNLSSLELGDSALYFCASSPDRGDEQYFGPGTRLTVT.